This T cell receptor beta chain was captured by sequencing in a study of beta chain features in type 1 diabetes. Findings and caveats of the study: Whether TCRB rearrangement is influenced by HLA type went unresolved here. Among patients, naive, central memory and Treg TCRB repertoires appeared more similar than among healthy donors.

TCRB transcripts that were expressed got sequenced, as all of the isolated RNA had been reverse transcribed. Clones were sequenced by immunoSEQ multiplex PCR, and TCRdb holds only the in-frame ones, with some missing. The sample shows 350,000 to 450,000 clones, 11% to 15% of them seen only once. The CDR3 is 15 amino acids. The J segment lost 4 bases and the V segment lost 4 bases, leaving 8 bases of the junction unmatched. Germline assignment: CDR1 SGHRS and CDR2 YFSETQ. Naive, central memory, regulatory and stem cell-like memory cells within the CD4+ compartment were sorted using CD45RO/CCR7/CD25/CD127/CD95/CD27. A note on this clone: Its antigen is unidentified.

The rearrangement joins TRBV5-1 to TRBJ2-7; 10 bases are a match to TRBD1. This TCR came from a young man in good health. Sequencing input: naive CD4+ T cells from blood. The CDR3 nucleotides are TGCGCCAGCAGCCCAGGGGACAGGGGTCCGTACGAGCAGTACTTC. It codes for CASSPGDRGPYEQYF.